This TCR beta chain was recovered during a study of cytomegalovirus exposure and HLA in healthy donors (dated by TCRdb to 2016 to 2017). Background on the whole study: In an earlier analysis of some 550 of the donors, about 260 Gb of sequence data and 100 million or so unique TCR beta sequences from about 179 million T cells were reported. All discovery cohort repertoires had been generated using a single sequencing platform. Among the roughly 400 genotyped donors, around 81% belonged to the genetic ancestry cluster associated with self-reported Caucasian donors. Among about 370 genotyped donors of the cohort, an average of around 220,000 unique TCR beta nucleotide sequences was sequenced per donor, of which about 19% were non-productive. A later analysis re-analyzed previously published TCR beta repertoires from 600 to 850 donors and added high-resolution HLA genotyping to study TCR occurrence patterns. Rather than using new phenotypic data, the later analysis identified candidate immune exposures from TCR beta sequences and from how often those sequences occurred across donors. About five DR-DQ haplotypes were handled as single units for association and clustering because linkage in the cohort was strong. An earlier analysis of some 600 of the donors applied high-throughput TCR beta sequencing to assess whether each TCR beta V gene segment acted as functional or pseudogenic. The T cell repertoires of around 730 subjects were profiled by immunosequencing and related to cytomegalovirus serostatus. Class I and class II HLA loci were covered by the typing at four-digit resolution. Donor age, sex, ethnicity and CMV serostatus were compiled together with the repertoire data. Along with the roughly 610-subject first cohort, a separate validation cohort of around 110 different subjects was used. High-throughput TCR immunosequencing, statistical association of individual TCRs with disease status, and machine learning were combined to predict cytomegalovirus infection status. The study was designed to test whether signatures of past pathogen exposure could be identified by cataloging public T cell receptors. The number of donors typed differed by locus, with about 629-640 for A, B, C, DRB1 and DQB1, roughly 550 for DQA1, approximately 580 for DPA1, and 450 to 480 for DPB1. About 330 gigabases of sequencing data and around 80 million unique TCR sequences made up an early release that covered about 640 HLA-typed donors. A later genetic analysis used genome-wide SNP genotypes for about 65% of the 666 donors, treating that subset as a discovery cohort.

The library was obtained by the immunoSEQ multiplex PCR assay. For the multiplex PCR, a mixture combining 60 forward primers for TCR Vbeta segments and 13 reverse primers for TCR Jbeta segments was used. Amplification of the CDR3 region of rearranged TCR beta genes was performed with a multiplex PCR assay on genomic DNA. Amplified TCR beta libraries were sequenced as 87-base-pair reads on the Illumina HiSeq System. As for the authors' bioinformatics: A later analysis counted about 80 million unique TCR beta chains across the 700 or so repertoires, and around 12 million of these chains were shared by at least two donors. To remove PCR and sequencing errors, raw reads were error-corrected and collapsed into unique sequences using a nearest-neighbor algorithm that merged closely related sequences. Alignment of CDR3 sequences to IMGT reference sequences was used to assign V, D and J gene segments. For a sequence to be retained, a match of at least six nucleotides to both a V gene segment and a J gene segment was required. Rearrangements were called productive when the CDR3 lacked stop codons and stayed in frame with V and J; all others were non-productive. CDR3 was defined according to IMGT convention as the region running from the second conserved V-encoded cysteine to the conserved J-encoded phenylalanine. In an earlier analysis of around 540 of the donors, sequences lacking an unambiguous match to a single V gene segment were excluded. An earlier analysis of fewer than 750 of the donors called V segments functional above 56.7% productive rearrangements and segregating when the between-donor standard deviation exceeded 5%. To diagnose cytomegalovirus status from the catalog of TCR beta chain sequences, a statistical classification framework was built. In a later analysis, V and J genes were assigned by comparing TCR nucleotide sequences against IMGT/GENE-DB human TR gene sequences. In a later analysis, CDR3 sequences and most-parsimonious VDJ recombination scenarios were assigned using the TCRdist pipeline. A later analysis defined each TCR beta chain by its CDR3 amino acid sequence plus V-gene family, and excluded reads lacking a unique V-gene family. A later analysis removed several hundred highly shared, low-generation-probability nucleotide sequences to deal with suspected cross-contamination and a sequencing artifact. A later analysis calculated a clonal expansion index for each public chain from normalized within-repertoire ranks of inferred template counts. Generation probabilities in a later analysis came from a VDJ recombination model fitted to out-of-frame rearrangements, and those results were checked against IGoR. In a later analysis, TCR-TCR, TCR-HLA and TCR-CMV co-occurrence was scored with hypergeometric tests, and a repertoire-size bias correction was applied to TCR pairs. In a later analysis, false discovery rates were estimated by permuting HLA or CMV assignments 20 times. A later analysis grouped co-occurring TCRs with DBSCAN, adding TCRdist sequence similarity when clustering within HLA-allele-positive subsets. Co-occurrence clustering excluded repertoires with fewer than 30,000 or more than 120,000 public chains, plus five with anomalous nucleotide sharing. Here the immuneACCESS table is served through TCRdb, limited to in-frame sequences with V and J called. Missing clones are a known gap in these copies; in checked studies unresolved V genes cover under half, and the rest lacks a known reason. That table is the source of V, J and clone size, and D and trimming were worked out from the DNA. Present in this sample are some 160,000 clones, roughly 80% of which were seen just once. Jointly, the top ten make up more than 8% of the sample.

From a lookup of the germline V gene, CDR1 and CDR2 are SGHRS and YFSETQ. V loses 2 bases, J loses 9 bases, and the germline ends lie 20 bases apart. The CDR3 spans 15 residues, from the cysteine through the phenylalanine. This entry keeps only the CDR3 DNA: 45 bases, framed from base 1. Overall study outcomes, separate from this receptor: In the study, approximately 160 TCR beta chains were listed as associated with cytomegalovirus. Some IMGT-functional V segments, including TRBV6-2 and TRBV6-3, could not be distinguished by the 87-base-pair reads and were therefore excluded. A further reported finding was that TCR beta sequences accurately predicted the HLA-A and HLA-B alleles for most subjects in the first cohort. Linkage disequilibrium might explain the correlated functional status among segregating V segments, but an unknown experimental factor could not be ruled out. According to a later analysis, most CMV-associated TCR beta chains appeared to be HLA-restricted, and the HLA associations seemed to be driven largely by CMV exposure. Immune exposure information for the cohort was limited to CMV serostatus. It was suggested by the authors that the approach could potentially be generalized to other disease states and immunological phenotypes. Across donors, most TCR sequences were observed very rarely, whereas some public TCRs were present in many individuals. Because counts were too low, seventeen rarely observed V segments, including chromosome 9 orphons, were left out of the earlier analysis of 587 of the donors. Because HLA typing was missing for some donors at each locus, association tests included only the typed subset. Broadly in line with IMGT annotations, most TCR beta V segments showed up in productive rearrangements about 90% or about 30% of the time in an earlier analysis of around 600 of the donors. An association between a missense DCLRE1C variant and V-gene and J-gene trimming of TCR beta chains was found in a later genetic analysis and replicated in an independent cohort. Assigning TCR associations to individual alleles was difficult when HLA alleles, especially DR and DQ, strongly co-occurred. Sequencing depth was assumed to be roughly uniform across donors in the presence/absence analyses, though that assumption may not hold. According to a later analysis, TCR association rates differed among HLA loci, with DRB1 alleles showing the most associated TCRs and HLA-C alleles showing the fewest. A cluster of highly shared sequence variants was judged likely to represent a technical artifact of the sequencing pipeline. Compared with the roughly 700-donor mean, donors in an Asian-associated ancestry cluster had fewer N-insertions in productive TCRs, according to a later genetic analysis. In a later analysis, HLA-associated TCR beta chains were found to be more clonally expanded and to have lower generation probabilities than equally common non-associated chains. In both the original and validation cohorts, the classifier was reported to diagnose cytomegalovirus status with high specificity and sensitivity. In vitro tests confirmed that a few of the cytomegalovirus-associated TCR beta chains recognize cytomegalovirus antigens. Specific HLA alleles were associated with 18,000 or so TCR beta sequences at a false discovery rate of 0.05 in a later analysis. A later analysis reported that several top co-occurrence clusters appeared linked to parvovirus B19, influenza, CMV and Epstein-Barr virus. This cohort had only TCR beta chains sequenced, and the lack of alpha or paired-chain data limited which features could be detected.

The cohort consisted of more than 650 healthy bone marrow donors. All cohort members were sampled while nominally healthy, although unrecorded immune exposures were likely present. The donor tested CMV seropositive and was one of the 289 seropositive cohort members. Each donor provided a peripheral blood sample, and peripheral blood mononuclear cells were used for TCR beta sequencing. Genomic DNA extraction from the blood cell samples was performed with the Qiagen DNeasy Blood Extraction Kit. Regarding this clone: It lacks a known antigen. No base qualities exist here, and no much larger clone lies one base off it.

The sample consisted of PBMCs. The sequence is built from TRBV5-1 and TRBJ1-1, and possibly TRBD1, on 6 matching bases. The sequence came from a male donor in good health and CMV-seropositive. Here is the DNA: TGCGCCAGCAGCTTTCCATCCCGGACAGCTCCCCAAGCTTTCTTT. The resulting protein is CASSFPSRTAPQAFF.